This record looks at one T cell receptor beta chain sequence and its context. In germline, CDR1 is MNHEY, CDR2 SMNVEV (reference sequence). Trimming took 3 bases from V and 5 from J, leaving 11 bases between them. The CDR3 totals 14 residues. This record belongs to a study of blood T cell repertoires in COVID-19. The data were produced by immunoSEQ multiplex PCR, yet TCRdb's version contains in-frame clones alone and is incomplete. The table records under 300,000 clones, approximately 90% of them present only once. The chain recombines TRBV27 with TRBJ1-5, with D tentatively TRBD1 (6 bases). Sequenced input: PBMCs or T cells enriched from blood (not recorded which). This sequence originates from a woman aged 25 to 45 with acute COVID-19. The CDR3 sequence: CASSLAGVYQPQHF. The CDR3, as DNA: TGTGCCAGCAGTTTGGCAGGGGTGTATCAGCCCCAGCATTTT.